This note documents a single T cell receptor (beta chain) sequence. Source study methods: Estimates of nucleated cell counts were drawn from the amplification of reference gene primers. The repertoire was sequenced with immunoSEQ multiplex PCR; TCRdb's copy has only in-frame clones and lacks some. The DNA gave D and trimming, while V, J and clone size come from that table. The table records hundreds of thousands of clones, less than 85% of them present only once. The CDR3 is made up of 14 amino acids. Looked up from germline, CDR1 is LNHNV and CDR2 is YYDKDF (reference sequence). Trimming removed 2 bases from V and 7 bases from J, with 11 bases in between. This entry belongs to a study of blood T cell repertoires in COVID-19. Overall study context: Sources were T cells, B-cell-depleted T cells, or PBMCs; the material itself was cDNA or gDNA.

The V call is TRBV15, the J call TRBJ2-2; tentative D call: TRBD2 (6 bases). The source of this sequence is a woman of 80 years or more with acute or convalescent COVID-19. Input material: peripheral blood. This CDR3 reads CATSRLAAGGELFF. CDR3 DNA: TGTGCCACCAGCAGATTAGCGGCAGGCGGGGAGCTGTTTTTT.